This T cell receptor beta chain stems from a study of T cell repertoires in cytomegalovirus infection. Across the study: Through public TCR beta signatures, both CMV infection and matching HLA type were indicated.

Germline values: CDR1 SQVTM, CDR2 ANQGSEA. The CDR3 has 16 amino acids. This clonotype was recorded at least ten times. Its antigen is unidentified. One end of the junction is discordant with germline, which a read error may explain. A single record per CDR3 protein comes from TCRdb applying MiXCR to the reads. The sample shows about 210,000 distinct CDR3 sequences, about 5.9% of them seen only once. Study observations and caveats: Identification of carriers of CMV plus the relevant HLA was performed using cumulative public TCR beta family frequency. There were HLA-C-restricted CMV-specific TCR beta clonotypes dominating the ex vivo response.

The receptor was derived from a human donor in good health (CMV status not recorded). Some clones in this sample may be carry-over from other donors' samples. V gene TRBV29-1 combines with J gene TRBJ2-1, with TRBD1 identical over 10 bases. Sequencing was performed on PBMCs. CDR3 protein: CSVEGQGGYSYNEQFF. The CDR3 DNA reads as TGCAGCGTGGAAGGACAGGGGGGATATTCCTACAATGAGCAGTTCTTC.